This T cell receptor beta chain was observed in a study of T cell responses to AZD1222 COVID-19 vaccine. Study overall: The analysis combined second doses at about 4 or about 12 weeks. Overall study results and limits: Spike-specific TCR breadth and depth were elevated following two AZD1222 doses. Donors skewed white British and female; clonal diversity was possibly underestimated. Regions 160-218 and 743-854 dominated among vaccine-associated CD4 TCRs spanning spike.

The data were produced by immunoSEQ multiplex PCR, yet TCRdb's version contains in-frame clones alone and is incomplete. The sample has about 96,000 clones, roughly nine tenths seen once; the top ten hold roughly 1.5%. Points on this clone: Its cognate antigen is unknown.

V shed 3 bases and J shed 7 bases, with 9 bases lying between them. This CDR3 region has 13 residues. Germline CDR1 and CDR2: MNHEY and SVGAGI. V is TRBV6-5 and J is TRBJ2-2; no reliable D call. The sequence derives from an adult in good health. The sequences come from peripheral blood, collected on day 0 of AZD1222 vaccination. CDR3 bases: TGTGCCAGCAGTTATAACAGAGTCGGGGAGCTGTTTTTT. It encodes CASSYNRVGELFF.